This T cell receptor beta chain was obtained from a study of T cells in Graves' hyperthyroidism and ophthalmopathy. Study outcomes and limitations: Most clonotypes expanded in thyroid above 0.001 were likewise present in blood.

Amplification targeted TCR beta CDR3 regions from RNA transcripts. Researchers ran a first-round RT-PCR on the TCR CDR3 using the HTBI primer set. TCRdb fed the multiplex PCR reads into MiXCR, producing one record per CDR3 protein. The table shows about 770,000 distinct CDR3 sequences, with 15% to 20% occurring only once. The PBMCs were taken from about 10 ml of fresh peripheral blood. This clonotype was found a few times. Its antigen remains unidentified. Sequenced material: blood. This receptor was taken from a woman between 50 and 59 years old with Graves' hyperthyroidism that later progressed to Graves' ophthalmopathy.

The chain's CDR3 is CACRRGPNYGYTF. The CDR3 DNA sequence: TGTGCCTGCCGCAGGGGGCCTAACTATGGCTACACCTTC. The chain uses TRBV30 and TRBJ1-2; 8 nucleotides agree with TRBD1. Losses at the gene ends were 6 bases for V and 0 bases for J; bases not matched to a gene: 3. CDR1 is GTSNPN, CDR2 SVGIG, per germline (reference sequence). The CDR3 is 13 amino acids. The variable domain in full, with the rest retrieved from reference TRBV30 and TRBJ1-2, is SQTIHQWPATLVQPVGSPLSLECTVEGTSNPNLYWYRQAAGRGLQLLFYSVGIGQISSEVPQNLSASRPQDRQFILSSKKLLLSDSGFYLCACRRGPNYGYTFGSGTRLTVV.